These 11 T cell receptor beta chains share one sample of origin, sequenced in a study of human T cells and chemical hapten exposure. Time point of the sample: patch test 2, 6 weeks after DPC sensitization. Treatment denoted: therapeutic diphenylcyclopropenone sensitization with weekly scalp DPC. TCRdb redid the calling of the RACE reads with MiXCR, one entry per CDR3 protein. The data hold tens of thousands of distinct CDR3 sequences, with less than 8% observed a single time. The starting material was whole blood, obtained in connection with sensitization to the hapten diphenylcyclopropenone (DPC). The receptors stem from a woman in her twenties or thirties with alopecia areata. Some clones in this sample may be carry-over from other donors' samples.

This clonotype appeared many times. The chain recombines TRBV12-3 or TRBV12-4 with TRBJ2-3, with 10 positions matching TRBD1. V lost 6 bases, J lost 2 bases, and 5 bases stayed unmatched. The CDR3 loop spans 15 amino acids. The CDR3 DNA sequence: TGTGCCAGCAGGACGGGACAGGGGCTCACAGATACGCAGTATTTT. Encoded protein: CASRTGQGLTDTQYF.

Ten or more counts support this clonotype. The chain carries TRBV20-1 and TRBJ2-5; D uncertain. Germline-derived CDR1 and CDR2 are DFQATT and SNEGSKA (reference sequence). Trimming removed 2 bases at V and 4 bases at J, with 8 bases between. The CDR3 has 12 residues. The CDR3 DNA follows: TGCAGTGCTAGACACGGAATAGAGACCCAGTACTTC. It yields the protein CSARHGIETQYF.

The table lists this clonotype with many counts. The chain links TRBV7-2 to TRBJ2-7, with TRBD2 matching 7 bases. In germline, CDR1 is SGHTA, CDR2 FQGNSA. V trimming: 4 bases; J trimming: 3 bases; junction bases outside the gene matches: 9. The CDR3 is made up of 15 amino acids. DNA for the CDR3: TGTGCCAGCAGCTCCGCTAGCGGCCGCCTCTACGAGCAGTACTTC. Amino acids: CASSSASGRLYEQYF.

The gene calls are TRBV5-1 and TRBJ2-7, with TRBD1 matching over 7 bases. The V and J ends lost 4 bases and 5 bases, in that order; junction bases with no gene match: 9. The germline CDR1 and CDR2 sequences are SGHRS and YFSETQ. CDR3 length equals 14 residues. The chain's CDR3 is CASSAGTVGNEQYF. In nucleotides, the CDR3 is TGCGCCAGCAGCGCCGGGACAGTGGGAAACGAGCAGTACTTC. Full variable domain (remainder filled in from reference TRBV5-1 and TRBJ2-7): KAGVTQTPRYLIKTRGQQVTLSCSPISGHRSVSWYQQTPGQGLQFLFEYFSETQRNKGNFPGRFSGRQFSNSRSEMNVSTLELGDSALYLCASSAGTVGNEQYFGPGTRLTVT.

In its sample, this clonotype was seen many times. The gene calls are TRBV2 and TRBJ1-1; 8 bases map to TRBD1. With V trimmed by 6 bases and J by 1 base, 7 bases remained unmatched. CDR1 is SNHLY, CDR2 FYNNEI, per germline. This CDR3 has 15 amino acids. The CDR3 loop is CASSADRGTNTEAFF. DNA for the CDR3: TGTGCCAGCAGCGCAGACAGGGGTACGAACACTGAAGCTTTCTTT.

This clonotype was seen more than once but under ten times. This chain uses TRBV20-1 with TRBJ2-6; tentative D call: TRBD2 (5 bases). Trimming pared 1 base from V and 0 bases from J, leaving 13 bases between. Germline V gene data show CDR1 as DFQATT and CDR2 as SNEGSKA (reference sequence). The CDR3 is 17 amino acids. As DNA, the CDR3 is TGCAGTGCTAGAGTCGAGGGCTGGAGCTCTGGGGCCAACGTCCTGACTTTC. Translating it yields CSARVEGWSSGANVLTF.

The CDR3 loop is CASSMNYGYTF. For the CDR3, the DNA is TGTGCCAGCAGTATGAACTATGGCTACACCTTC. The rearrangement joins TRBV25-1 to TRBJ1-2; no clear D gene. The CDR3 sequence is 11 residues long. The V gene lost 5 bases and the J gene lost 2 bases, with 3 bases spanning the gap. Germline CDR1 and CDR2: MGHDK and SYGVNS.

This chain's CDR3 is CASTLGLAGTDTQYF. The DNA for the CDR3 is TGTGCCAGCACTCTGGGACTAGCCGGCACAGATACGCAGTATTTT. V gene TRBV6-1 combines with J gene TRBJ2-3; 9 bases are shared with TRBD2. The J segment lost 1 base and the V segment lost 7 bases, leaving 6 bases of the junction unmatched. Germline CDR1 is MNHNS and CDR2 is SASEGT. The CDR3 totals 15 residues.

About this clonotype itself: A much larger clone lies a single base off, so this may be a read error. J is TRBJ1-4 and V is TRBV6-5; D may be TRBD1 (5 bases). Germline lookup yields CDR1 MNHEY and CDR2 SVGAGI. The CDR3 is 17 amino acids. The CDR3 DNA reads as TGTGCCAGCGGTTACCGGTCGGGGGTTGCAACTAATGAAAAACTGTTTTTT. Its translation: CASGYRSGVATNEKLFF.

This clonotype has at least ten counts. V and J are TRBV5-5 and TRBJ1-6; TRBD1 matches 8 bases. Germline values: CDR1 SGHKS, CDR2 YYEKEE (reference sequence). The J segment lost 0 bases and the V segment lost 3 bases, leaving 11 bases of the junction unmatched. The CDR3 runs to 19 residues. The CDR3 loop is CASSWTSTGDGSYNSPLHF. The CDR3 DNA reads TGTGCCAGCAGCTGGACCTCGACAGGGGATGGCTCCTATAATTCACCCCTCCACTTT.

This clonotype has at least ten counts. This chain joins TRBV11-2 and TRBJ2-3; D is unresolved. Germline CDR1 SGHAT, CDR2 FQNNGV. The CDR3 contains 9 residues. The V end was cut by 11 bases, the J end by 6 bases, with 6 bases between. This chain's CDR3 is CAPADTQYF. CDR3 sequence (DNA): TGTGCCCCAGCGGATACGCAGTATTTT.